The next 14 T cell receptor beta chains were all read from a single sample in a study of cytomegalovirus exposure and HLA in healthy donors (dated by TCRdb to the late 2010s). The receptor library was made with the immunoSEQ multiplex PCR assay. This immuneACCESS table, as held by TCRdb, lists in-frame sequences with V and J called but not all clones. Of the missing ones, under half trace to an unresolved V gene in checked studies; the others have no known cause. Across this sample there are about 110,000 clones, with almost 96% seen only once. The leading ten clones occupy 0.67% of the sample. The sample was PBMCs. The receptors originated from a woman aged 18-35 years in good health and CMV-seronegative.

This chain joins TRBV7-2 and TRBJ1-6, with a tentative D call TRBD1 (5 bases). Germline CDR1 is SGHTA and CDR2 is FQGNSA. This CDR3 has 16 amino acids. The V and J ends lost 3 bases and 5 bases respectively, with 14 bases between them. The CDR3: CASSLRTGLNNSPLHF. DNA of the CDR3: TGTGCCAGCAGCTTGAGAACAGGTCTTAATAATTCACCCCTCCACTTT.

This sequence joins TRBV15 and TRBJ2-5, with TRBD1 as a possible D gene (5 bases). The CDR3 covers 17 residues. Between the trimmed V and J ends, which lost 1 base and 2 bases, there was a span of 17 bases. Germline CDR1 LNHNV, CDR2 YYDKDF (reference sequence). The CDR3 loop reads CATSRAKVATGQETQYF. CDR3 in DNA: TGTGCCACCAGCAGAGCGAAGGTGGCTACAGGACAAGAGACCCAGTACTTC.

The chain is built from TRBV19 and TRBJ2-3; 11 nucleotides align to TRBD2. CDR1 is LNHDA, CDR2 SQIVND, per germline (reference sequence). The CDR3 is 15 amino acids. The V gene end was trimmed by 7 bases and the J gene end by 5 bases; junction bases not matched to a gene: 8. In nucleotides, the CDR3 is TGTGCCAGTACCAGCCTAGCGGGGGGTGGAGATACGCAGTATTTT. Protein product: CASTSLAGGGDTQYF.

The chain recombines TRBV6-4 with TRBJ2-3, with a tentative D call TRBD2 (6 bases). This CDR3 spans 15 amino acids. The V gene lost 3 bases and the J gene lost 4 bases, with 14 bases spanning the gap. In germline, CDR1 is MRHNA, CDR2 SNTAGT. DNA for the CDR3: TGTGCCAGCAGTGAAATGGGCGGGGTGGCAGATACGCAGTATTTT. It translates to CASSEMGGVADTQYF.

The rearrangement uses TRBV6-5 and TRBJ2-7; 8 bases match TRBD2. Germline V lookup: CDR1 MNHEY, CDR2 SVGAGI. Germline trimming cut 8 bases from V and 3 bases from J; bases unmatched to any gene: 6. The CDR3 is 13 residues long. DNA of the CDR3: TGTGCCAGCGGTGGTGCGGGGGGCTACGAGCAGTACTTC. This sequence encodes CASGGAGGYEQYF.

The rearrangement links TRBV2 to TRBJ1-1; no reliable D call. This CDR3 region has 13 residues. Per germline, CDR1 SNHLY and CDR2 FYNNEI. V was cut by 4 bases and J by 0 bases, with 6 bases left in between. CDR3 DNA sequence: TGTGCCAGCAGTGTAGAAATGAACACTGAAGCTTTCTTT. This gives the protein CASSVEMNTEAFF.

The chain uses TRBV27 and TRBJ1-4, with 7 bases lining up with TRBD1. The CDR3 consists of 15 residues. With V trimmed by 5 bases and J by 5 bases, 8 bases remained unmatched. The germline gives CDR1 MNHEY, CDR2 SMNVEV (reference sequence). In DNA, the CDR3 is TGTGCCAGCAGTCATAGACAGGGAGCGAATGAAAAACTGTTTTTT. Encoded protein: CASSHRQGANEKLFF.

This clone was found a few times. The rearrangement joins TRBV6-4 to TRBJ2-6; no firm D call. Per germline, CDR1 MRHNA and CDR2 SNTAGT. The ends were cut back, 4 bases at V and 0 bases at J, with 7 bases in the middle. The CDR3 sequence is 15 residues long. The CDR3 DNA sequence: TGTGCCAGCAGTGGTGGTAGCTCTGGGGCCAACGTCCTGACTTTC. Translated: CASSGGSSGANVLTF.

The CDR3 reads CASSLGWTGVYEQYF. In nucleotides, the CDR3 is TGTGCCAGCAGTTTAGGGTGGACAGGGGTCTACGAGCAGTACTTC. V and J are TRBV27 and TRBJ2-7; 9 bases map to TRBD1. Germline V gene sequence: CDR1 MNHEY, CDR2 SMNVEV (reference sequence). J was trimmed by 3 bases and V by 2 bases; bases with no gene match: 5. This CDR3 comprises 15 residues.

The chain is built from TRBV7-9 and TRBJ1-5; tentatively, D is TRBD1 (5 bases). The CDR3 covers 17 residues. The ends were cut back, 0 bases at V and 3 bases at J, with 15 bases in the middle. Per the germline V gene, CDR1 is SEHNR and CDR2 is FQNEAQ (reference sequence). Here the CDR3 DNA reads TGTGCCAGCAGCTTAGCAACAGGTTCCCACTCCAATCAGCCCCAGCATTTT. Protein product: CASSLATGSHSNQPQHF.

This clone is a singleton in its sample. The gene calls are TRBV5-1 and TRBJ2-3; 11 bases agree with TRBD1. The CDR3 is 19 amino acids. Germline V gene sequence: CDR1 SGHRS, CDR2 YFSETQ. After removal of 5 bases from V and 2 bases from J, the junction contained 16 bases not matched to a gene. The CDR3 DNA is TGCGCCAGCAGGGACAGGGGGCGGAGGTTGGCCAGGGACACAGATACGCAGTATTTT. Translation gives CASRDRGRRLARDTDTQYF.

The chain links TRBV11-2 to TRBJ1-6, with a possible D match to TRBD1 (6 bases). Trimming left V 6 bases short and J 9 bases short, with 18 bases between. The germline V gene has CDR1 SGHAT and CDR2 FQNNGV. This CDR3 spans 15 amino acids. In DNA, the CDR3 is TGTGCCAGCAGACCCAGGCAGGGGACGGGTTCACCCCTCCACTTT. Residues: CASRPRQGTGSPLHF.

The chain recombines TRBV5-1 with TRBJ2-5, with a weak D call TRBD2 (6 bases). CDR1 and CDR2 from the germline V gene are SGHRS and YFSETQ. The CDR3 totals 14 residues. The V gene lost 4 bases and the J gene lost 3 bases, with 13 bases spanning the gap. CDR3 DNA sequence: TGCGCCAGCAGCCCGACTAGGGGAGAAGAGACCCAGTACTTC. Its translation is CASSPTRGEETQYF.

The chain combines TRBV7-3 with TRBJ2-1; 8 bases are shared with TRBD2. CDR1 and CDR2 from the germline V gene are SGHTA and FQGTGA. V lost 5 bases and J lost 4; bases outside the gene matches: 7. This CDR3 is 15 amino acids long. The CDR3 sequence is CASSPQERGYNEQFF. The DNA of the CDR3 is TGTGCCAGCAGCCCCCAGGAGCGGGGGTACAATGAGCAGTTCTTC. Together with reference TRBV7-3 and TRBJ2-1, the CDR3 gives the full variable domain: GAGVSQTPSNKVTEKGKYVELRCDPISGHTALYWYRQSLGQGPEFLIYFQGTGAADDSGLPNDRFFAVRPEGSVSTLKIQRTERGDSAVYLCASSPQERGYNEQFFGPGTRLTVL.